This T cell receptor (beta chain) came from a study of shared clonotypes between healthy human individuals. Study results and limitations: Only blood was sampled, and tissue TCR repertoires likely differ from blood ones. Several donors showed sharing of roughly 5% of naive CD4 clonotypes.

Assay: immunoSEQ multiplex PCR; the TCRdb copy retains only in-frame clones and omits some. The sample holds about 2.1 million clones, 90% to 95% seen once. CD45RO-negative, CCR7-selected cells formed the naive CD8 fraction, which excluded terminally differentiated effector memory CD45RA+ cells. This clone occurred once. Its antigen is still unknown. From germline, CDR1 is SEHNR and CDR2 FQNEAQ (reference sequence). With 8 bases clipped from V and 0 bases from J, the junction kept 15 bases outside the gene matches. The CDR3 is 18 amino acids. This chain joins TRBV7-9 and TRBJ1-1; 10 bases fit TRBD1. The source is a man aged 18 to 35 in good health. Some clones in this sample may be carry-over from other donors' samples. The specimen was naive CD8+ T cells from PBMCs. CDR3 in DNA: TGTGCCAGCGGATATCACCGGGACAGGGGCCCGATGAACACTGAAGCTTTCTTT. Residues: CASGYHRDRGPMNTEAFF.